Following are 25 T cell receptor beta chains from one sample sequenced in a study of graft-versus-host responses after intestinal transplantation. Generated by immunoSEQ multiplex PCR, the TCRdb table keeps only in-frame clones and is missing some. The sample includes more than 65,000 clones, 84% of them seen just once. What these receptors recognize is not known. The source was unstimulated CD4+ T cells sorted from spleen or lymph node cells, collected before transplant. Receptor source: a human donor who was the organ donor for an intestinal transplant.

V usage is TRBV7-8 and J usage is TRBJ2-5; tentatively, D is TRBD2 (6 bases). Trimming removed 0 bases at V and 4 bases at J, with 15 bases between. Germline values: CDR1 SGHVS, CDR2 FQNEAQ. This CDR3 is built from 16 residues. CDR3 nucleotides: TGTGCCAGCAGCTTAGCTTTGGGGGGAACCGGAGAGACCCAGTACTTC. The encoded protein is CASSLALGGTGETQYF.

The chain couples TRBV9 to TRBJ1-1, with unresolved D. CDR1 is SGDLS and CDR2 is YYNGEE in the germline V gene. The CDR3 extends over 15 amino acids. V was shortened by 0 bases and J by 0 bases, with 9 bases between the two germline ends. The CDR3 reads CASSVVENMNTEAFF. CDR3 in DNA: TGTGCCAGCAGCGTAGTTGAAAACATGAACACTGAAGCTTTCTTT.

The rearrangement joins TRBV4-1 to TRBJ1-5, with D tentatively TRBD1 (6 bases). Trimming took off 1 base at V and 4 bases at J, with 11 bases between the two ends. CDR3 length equals 15 residues. The germline V gene encodes CDR1 MGHRA and CDR2 YSYEKL. CDR3 region: CASSQGSTGNQPQHF. Written as DNA, the CDR3 is TGCGCCAGCAGCCAAGGGTCGACAGGAAATCAGCCCCAGCATTTT.

The chain has TRBV28 and TRBJ2-3; TRBD2 matches at 12 bases. This CDR3 region has 16 residues. Trimming cost V 8 bases and J 2 bases; bases outside gene matches: 8. The V gene's germline CDR1 is MDHEN and CDR2 SYDVKM. The CDR3 spells CASGEGLAGLTDTQYF. The CDR3 DNA reads as TGTGCCAGCGGGGAGGGACTAGCGGGCCTCACAGATACGCAGTATTTT.

The CDR3, as DNA: TGTGCCAGTAGTATAGATATTCATCGACAGCTCTATGGCTACACCTTC. This sequence encodes CASSIDIHRQLYGYTF. The chain couples TRBV19 to TRBJ1-2; the D gene is possibly TRBD1 (5 bases). V was cut by 0 bases and J by 4 bases, with 15 bases left in between. Germline assignment: CDR1 LNHDA and CDR2 SQIVND (reference sequence). The CDR3 is made up of 16 amino acids.

V is TRBV2 and J is TRBJ2-5, with TRBD1 as a possible D gene (6 bases). This CDR3 contains 12 residues. Germline V lookup: CDR1 SNHLY, CDR2 FYNNEI. V was cut by 8 bases and J by 2 bases, with 9 bases left in between. The CDR3 loop is CASSDRQETQYF. CDR3 sequence (DNA): TGTGCCAGCTCCGACAGGCAAGAGACCCAGTACTTC.

The CDR3 loop reads CSVEGWGQVNTGELFF. The CDR3 coding sequence is TGCAGCGTTGAGGGATGGGGACAGGTGAACACCGGGGAGCTGTTTTTT. V and J are TRBV29-1 and TRBJ2-2, with 8 bases identical to TRBD1. The CDR3 consists of 16 residues. CDR1 is SQVTM, CDR2 ANQGSEA, per germline. V was pared by 3 bases and J by 1 base, with 7 bases of the junction left unmatched.

J is TRBJ2-3 and V is TRBV5-6; D perhaps matches TRBD1 (5 bases). Germline V lookup: CDR1 SGHDT, CDR2 YYEEEE. The CDR3 is made up of 13 amino acids. V lost 4 bases and J 9 bases, leaving 15 bases between the germline ends. The CDR3 here is CASSNAAGLTQYF. The CDR3 DNA sequence: TGTGCCAGCAGCAACGCCGCAGGGTTAACGCAGTATTTT.

The chain joins TRBV11-2 to TRBJ2-7; maybe TRBD1 (5 bases). The V end lost 3 bases, the J end lost 9 bases, and 12 bases lay between the germline ends. The CDR3 has 12 residues. CDR1 SGHAT and CDR2 FQNNGV come from the germline V gene. CDR3 coding DNA: TGTGCCAGCAGCTTGGAACAGGTGGTGCAGTACGTC. Encoded protein: CASSLEQVVQYV.

The V and J genes are TRBV7-9 and TRBJ1-4; a weak D match, TRBD1 (6 bases). CDR3 size: 15 residues. V was cut by 4 bases and J by 4 bases, with 13 bases left in between. In germline, CDR1 is SEHNR, CDR2 FQNEAQ (reference sequence). DNA for the CDR3: TGTGCCAGCAGCTCTCCGACAGGCCTTAATGAAAAACTGTTTTTT. Encoded protein: CASSSPTGLNEKLFF.

This CDR3 is CASSYGGYEQYV. As DNA, the CDR3 is TGTGCCAGCAGCTATGGAGGCTACGAGCAGTACGTC. The genes are TRBV5-5 and TRBJ2-7; TRBD2 might be the D (5 bases). Trimming cost V 3 bases and J 3 bases, with 7 bases left between them. CDR1 and CDR2 (germline): SGHKS, YYEKEE (reference sequence). CDR3 size: 12 residues.

Comments on this clone: Other DNA sequences in the same sample also yield this CDR3. The chain combines TRBV2 with TRBJ1-1; no definite D call. The CDR3 extends over 12 amino acids. Germline V CDR1 and CDR2: SNHLY, FYNNEI. The V and J ends lost 8 bases and 4 bases respectively, with 11 bases between them. This CDR3 is CASRDPGTEAFF. In DNA, the CDR3 is TGTGCCAGCCGAGACCCGGGCACTGAAGCTTTCTTT. Filled out from reference TRBV2 and TRBJ1-1, the complete variable domain reads EPEVTQTPSHQVTQMGQEVILRCVPISNHLYFYWYRQILGQKVEFLVSFYNNEISEKSEIFDDQFSVERPDGSNFTLKIRSTKLEDSAMYFCASRDPGTEAFFGQGTRLTVV.

The chain carries TRBV6-6 and TRBJ2-4; D is possibly TRBD2 (6 bases). The CDR3 loop spans 15 amino acids. Germline lookup yields CDR1 MNHNY and CDR2 SVGAGI (reference sequence). Trimming removed 5 bases at V and 3 bases at J, with 14 bases between. The CDR3 nucleotides read TGTGCCAGCAGTGAGGGACTTGCAGTCAAAAACATTCAGTACTTC. Amino acids: CASSEGLAVKNIQYF.

The chain couples TRBV7-3 to TRBJ2-3; perhaps TRBD1 as D (5 bases). CDR3 length: 14 residues. Trimming left V 2 bases short and J 8 bases short, with 14 bases between. Germline values: CDR1 SGHTA, CDR2 FQGTGA. CDR3 coding DNA: TGTGCCAGCAGCTTACGGGCAGGGTTCGGTACGCAGTATTTT. It encodes CASSLRAGFGTQYF.

The chain employs TRBV28 and TRBJ2-5; 9 nucleotides match TRBD2. The CDR3 extends over 17 amino acids. CDR1 and CDR2 from the germline V gene are MDHEN and SYDVKM. V shed 8 bases, J shed 4 bases, and the junction held 17 bases outside the gene matches. The CDR3 DNA reads TGTGCCAGCCGCATCCCGGCTAGCGGGGCCGGAGGAGAGACCCAGTACTTC. Translation: CASRIPASGAGGETQYF. Drawing the rest from reference TRBV28 and TRBJ2-5, the complete variable domain is DVKVTQSSRYLVKRTGEKVFLECVQDMDHENMFWYRQDPGLGLRLIYFSYDVKMKEKGDIPEGYSVSREKKERFSLILESASTNQTSMYLCASRIPASGAGGETQYFGPGTRLLVL.

The chain is built from TRBV19 and TRBJ2-1; 7 nucleotides align to TRBD2. V shed 0 bases, J shed 4 bases, and the junction held 6 bases outside the gene matches. The length of the CDR3 is 16 residues. Germline CDR1 is LNHDA and CDR2 is SQIVND (reference sequence). This CDR3 reads CASSIEGLLAYNEQFF. CDR3 bases: TGTGCCAGTAGTATAGAGGGACTACTGGCTTACAATGAGCAGTTCTTC.

Only one count was recorded for this clone. The DNA for the CDR3 is TGTGCCATCAGTGAGTTGGGCTTGAACACTGAAGCTTTCTTT. Translation: CAISELGLNTEAFF. The V gene is TRBV10-3, the J gene TRBJ1-1; D call uncertain. Germline V gives CDR1 ENHRY, CDR2 SYGVKD. CDR3 size: 14 residues. V shed 1 base and J shed 0 bases, with 6 bases lying between them.

The chain has TRBV11-3 and TRBJ2-3, with TRBD2 matching over 7 bases. The CDR3 runs 15 residues. Germline CDR1 SGHNT, CDR2 YENEEA. Losses at the gene ends were 1 base for V and 5 bases for J; bases not matched to a gene: 6. The CDR3 nucleotides are TGTGCCAGCAGCTTAGGGGGGGGTTTTGGAGATACGCAGTATTTT. This gives the protein CASSLGGGFGDTQYF.

J is TRBJ1-5 and V is TRBV7-2; D remains unclear. CDR3 length: 15 residues. Germline CDR1 reads SGHTA; CDR2 reads FQGNSA. V was pared by 6 bases and J by 4 bases, with 16 bases between. The CDR3 coding sequence is TGTGCCAGCAGTACCCACGGCAGGCTAAATCAGCCCCAGCATTTT. It yields the protein CASSTHGRLNQPQHF.

The chain has TRBV4-1 and TRBJ1-6; D not resolved. Germline CDR1 reads MGHRA; CDR2 reads YSYEKL. CDR3 size: 14 residues. Trimming took 3 bases from V and 7 from J, leaving 10 bases between them. The DNA for the CDR3 is TGCGCCAGCAGCCACCCTATCGGGAATTCACCCCTCCACTTT. As protein: CASSHPIGNSPLHF.

V gene TRBV6-1 combines with J gene TRBJ2-5; a possible D gene is TRBD1 (5 bases). Germline CDR1 is MNHNS and CDR2 is SASEGT. Between the trimmed V and J ends, which lost 7 bases and 5 bases, there was a span of 11 bases. This CDR3 is 12 amino acids long. The CDR3 reads CASTPNRETQYF. The CDR3 bases are TGTGCCAGCACGCCCAACAGGGAGACCCAGTACTTC.

The chain joins TRBV25-1 to TRBJ1-2; 7 bases align to TRBD1. Looked up from germline, CDR1 is MGHDK and CDR2 is SYGVNS. The CDR3 sequence is 16 residues long. Trimming removed 6 bases from V and 3 bases from J; junction bases left unmatched: 13. CDR3 sequence: CASSRTGTEEYYGYTF. The DNA of the CDR3 is TGTGCCAGCAGCAGAACCGGGACAGAGGAATACTATGGCTACACCTTC.

J is TRBJ2-1 and V is TRBV9; 10 bases agree with TRBD2. CDR3 length: 16 residues. CDR1 and CDR2 (germline): SGDLS, YYNGEE. With V trimmed by 0 bases and J by 4 bases, 4 bases remained unmatched. The chain's CDR3 is CASSVGTSGGYNEQFF. The DNA of the CDR3 is TGTGCCAGCAGCGTAGGGACTAGCGGTGGATACAATGAGCAGTTCTTC.

The gene calls are TRBV18 and TRBJ2-1; 12 bases match TRBD1. Germline V lookup: CDR1 KGHSH, CDR2 LQKENI. The CDR3 runs 18 residues. Trimming at V came to 0 bases and at J to 6 bases, leaving 9 bases not matched to a gene. CDR3 amino acids: CASSPPWGQGAALNEQFF. CDR3 nucleotide sequence: TGTGCCAGCTCACCACCCTGGGGACAGGGGGCGGCCCTCAATGAGCAGTTCTTC.

J is TRBJ1-5 and V is TRBV5-5, with 9 bases aligning to TRBD1. This CDR3 is built from 16 residues. Germline values: CDR1 SGHKS, CDR2 YYEKEE (reference sequence). V dropped 0 bases and J dropped 6; count of bases not matched to a gene: 7. The CDR3 loop reads CASSLEPGQGRQPQHF. CDR3 DNA sequence: TGTGCCAGCAGCTTGGAACCGGGACAGGGTCGTCAGCCCCAGCATTTT.